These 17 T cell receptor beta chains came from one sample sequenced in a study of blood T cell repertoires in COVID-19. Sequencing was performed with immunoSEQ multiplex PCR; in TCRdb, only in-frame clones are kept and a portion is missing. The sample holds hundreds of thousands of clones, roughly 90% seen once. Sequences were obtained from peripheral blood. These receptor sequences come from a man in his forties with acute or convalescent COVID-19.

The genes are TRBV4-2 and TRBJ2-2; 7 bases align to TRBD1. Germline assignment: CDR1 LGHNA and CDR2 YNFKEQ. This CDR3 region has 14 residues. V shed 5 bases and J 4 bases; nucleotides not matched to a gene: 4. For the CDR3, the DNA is TGTGCCAGCAGCGACCGGGACAGCACCGGGGAGCTGTTTTTT. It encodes CASSDRDSTGELFF.

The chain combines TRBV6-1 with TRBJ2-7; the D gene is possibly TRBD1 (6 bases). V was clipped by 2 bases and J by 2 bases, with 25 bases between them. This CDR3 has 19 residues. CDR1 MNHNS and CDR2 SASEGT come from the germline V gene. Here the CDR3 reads CASSEIFSVGGQTTYEQYF. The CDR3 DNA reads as TGTGCCAGCAGTGAAATATTTTCGGTTGGGGGCCAGACGACCTACGAGCAGTACTTC.

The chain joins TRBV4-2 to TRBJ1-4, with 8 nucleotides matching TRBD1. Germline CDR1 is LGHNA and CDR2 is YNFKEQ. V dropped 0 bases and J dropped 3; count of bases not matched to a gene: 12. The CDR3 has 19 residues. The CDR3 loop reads CASSQDWAGGNLSNEKLFF. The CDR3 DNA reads TGTGCCAGCAGCCAAGATTGGGCAGGGGGCAATTTATCTAATGAAAAACTGTTTTTT.

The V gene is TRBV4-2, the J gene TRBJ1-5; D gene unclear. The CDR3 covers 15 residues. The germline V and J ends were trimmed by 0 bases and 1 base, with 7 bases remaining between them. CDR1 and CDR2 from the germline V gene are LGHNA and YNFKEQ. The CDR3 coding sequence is TGTGCCAGCAGCCAAGACAGGATCAGCAATCAGCCCCAGCATTTT. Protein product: CASSQDRISNQPQHF.

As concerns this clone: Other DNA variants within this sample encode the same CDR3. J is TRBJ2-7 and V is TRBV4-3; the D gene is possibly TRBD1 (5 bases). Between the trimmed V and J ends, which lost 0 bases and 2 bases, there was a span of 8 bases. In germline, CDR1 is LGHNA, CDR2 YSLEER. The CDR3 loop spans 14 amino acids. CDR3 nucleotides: TGCGCCAGCAGCCAAGATTCAGGGACCTACGAGCAGTACTTC. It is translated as CASSQDSGTYEQYF.

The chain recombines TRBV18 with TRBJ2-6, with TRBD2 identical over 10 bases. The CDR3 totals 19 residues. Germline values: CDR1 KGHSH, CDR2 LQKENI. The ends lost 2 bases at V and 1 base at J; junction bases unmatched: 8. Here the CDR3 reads CASSPWPAGGPSGANVLTF. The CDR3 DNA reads TGTGCCAGCTCACCATGGCCAGCGGGAGGGCCATCTGGGGCCAACGTCCTGACTTTC.

The CDR3, as DNA: TGTGCCAGCAGTTACTCGCAGGGGCTCACTGAAGCTTTCTTT. As protein: CASSYSQGLTEAFF. This sequence joins TRBV6-6 and TRBJ1-1, with D maybe TRBD1 (6 bases). The CDR3 loop spans 14 amino acids. Trimming pared 0 bases from V and 4 bases from J, leaving 9 bases between. Germline V gene lookup returns CDR1 MNHNY and CDR2 SVGAGI (reference sequence).

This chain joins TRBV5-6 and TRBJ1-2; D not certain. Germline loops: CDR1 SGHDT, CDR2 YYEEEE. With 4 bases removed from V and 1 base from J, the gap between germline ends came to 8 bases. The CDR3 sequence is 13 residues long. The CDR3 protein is CASSPTSNYGYTF. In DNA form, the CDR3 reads TGTGCCAGCAGCCCCACAAGTAACTATGGCTACACCTTC.

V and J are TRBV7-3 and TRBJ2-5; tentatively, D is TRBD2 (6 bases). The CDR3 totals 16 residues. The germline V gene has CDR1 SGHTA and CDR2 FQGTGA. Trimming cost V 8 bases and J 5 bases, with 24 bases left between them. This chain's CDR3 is CASVSFRARRVETQYF. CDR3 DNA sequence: TGTGCCAGCGTTAGTTTCCGAGCGCGGAGGGTGGAGACCCAGTACTTC.

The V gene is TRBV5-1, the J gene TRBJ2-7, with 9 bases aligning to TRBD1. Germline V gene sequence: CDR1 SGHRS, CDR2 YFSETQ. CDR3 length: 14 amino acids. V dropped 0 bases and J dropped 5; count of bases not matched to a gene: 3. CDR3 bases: TGCGCCAGCAGCTTGGACAGGGGGCTTAACGAGCAGTACTTC. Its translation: CASSLDRGLNEQYF. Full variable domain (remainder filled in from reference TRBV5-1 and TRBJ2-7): KAGVTQTPRYLIKTRGQQVTLSCSPISGHRSVSWYQQTPGQGLQFLFEYFSETQRNKGNFPGRFSGRQFSNSRSEMNVSTLELGDSALYLCASSLDRGLNEQYFGPGTRLTVT.

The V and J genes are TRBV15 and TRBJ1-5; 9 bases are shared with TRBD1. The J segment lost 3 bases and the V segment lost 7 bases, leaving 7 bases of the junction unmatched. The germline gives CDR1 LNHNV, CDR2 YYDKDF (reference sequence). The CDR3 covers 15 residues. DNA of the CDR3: TGTGCCACCACCGGGACAGGGTGGGTCAATCAGCCCCAGCATTTT. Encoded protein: CATTGTGWVNQPQHF.

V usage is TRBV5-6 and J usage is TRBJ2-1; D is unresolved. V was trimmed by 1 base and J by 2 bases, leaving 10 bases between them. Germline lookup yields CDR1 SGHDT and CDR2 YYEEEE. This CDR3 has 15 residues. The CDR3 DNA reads TGTGCCAGCAGCTTGCCACGTCTAACCTACAATGAGCAGTTCTTC. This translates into CASSLPRLTYNEQFF. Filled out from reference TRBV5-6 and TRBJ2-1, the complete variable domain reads DAGVTQSPTHLIKTRGQQVTLRCSPKSGHDTVSWYQQALGQGPQFIFQYYEEEERQRGNFPDRFSGHQFPNYSSELNVNALLLGDSALYLCASSLPRLTYNEQFFGPGTRLTVL.

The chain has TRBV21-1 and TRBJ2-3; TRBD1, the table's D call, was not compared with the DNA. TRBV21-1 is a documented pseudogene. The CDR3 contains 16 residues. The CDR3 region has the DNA TGTGCCAGCAGCAAACGGAAGATAGACAGGAAAGATACGCAGTATTTT. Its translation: CASSKRKIDRKDTQYF.

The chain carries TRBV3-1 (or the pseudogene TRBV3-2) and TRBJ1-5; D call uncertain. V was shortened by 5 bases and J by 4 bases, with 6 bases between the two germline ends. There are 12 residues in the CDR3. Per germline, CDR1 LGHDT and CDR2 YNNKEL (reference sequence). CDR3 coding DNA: TGTGCCAGCAGCTCGGGTAATCAGCCCCAGCATTTT. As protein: CASSSGNQPQHF.

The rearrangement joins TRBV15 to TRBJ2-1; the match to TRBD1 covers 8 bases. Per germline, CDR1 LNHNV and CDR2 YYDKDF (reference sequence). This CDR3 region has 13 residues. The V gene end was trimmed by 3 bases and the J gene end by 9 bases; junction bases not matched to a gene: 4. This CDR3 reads CATSRTGVSEQFF. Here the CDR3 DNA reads TGTGCCACCAGCAGGACAGGGGTTTCTGAGCAGTTCTTC.

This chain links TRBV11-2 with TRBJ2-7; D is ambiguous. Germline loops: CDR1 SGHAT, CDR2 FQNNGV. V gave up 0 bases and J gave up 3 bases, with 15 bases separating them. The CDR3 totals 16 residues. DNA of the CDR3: TGTGCCAGCAGCTTAGATTGGGCAGGAAGTAACTACGAGCAGTACTTC. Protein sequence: CASSLDWAGSNYEQYF.

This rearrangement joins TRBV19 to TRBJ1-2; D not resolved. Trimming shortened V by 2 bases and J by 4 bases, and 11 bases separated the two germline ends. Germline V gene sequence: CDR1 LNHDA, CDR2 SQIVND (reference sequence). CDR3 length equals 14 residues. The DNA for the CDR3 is TGTGCCAGTAGTATATTTGCGGATCCCTATGGCTACACCTTC. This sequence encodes CASSIFADPYGYTF.